The 15 T cell receptor beta chains reported below all come from one sample, sequenced in a study of T cells in women clearing cervical HPV infection. The repertoire was sequenced with immunoSEQ multiplex PCR; TCRdb's copy has only in-frame clones and lacks some. The sample table sets out some 15,000 clones. The sequenced sample consisted of blood buffy coat. These receptors came from a woman between 18 and 70 years old with a cervical HPV16 infection that either progressed to CIN3+ or cleared (not recorded which).

Points on this clone: The read ends 3 residues shy of where the CDR3 ends; the end is completed using the germline J gene. The gene calls are TRBV18 and TRBJ2-1; D unresolved. Trimming removed 6 bases from V and 7 bases from J, with 7 bases in between. Per the germline V gene, CDR1 is KGHSH and CDR2 is LQKENI. CDR3 size: 11 residues. The CDR3 here is CASSQRNEQFF. The part of the CDR3 DNA that was read is TGTGCCAGCTCGCAGAGAAATGAG.

In regard to this clone: The read gets to within 3 residues of the CDR3 end, and the germline J gene fills in the rest. The chain has TRBV29-1 and TRBJ2-2; 7 bases are a match to TRBD2. CDR3 length: 11 amino acids. CDR1 and CDR2 (germline): SQVTM, ANQGSEA. Partial CDR3 DNA: TGCAGCGTGGGGGGGAATGAAAAG. Translation: CSVGGNEK. The whole CDR3 reads CSVGGNEKLFF.

About this clone: Sequencing ends 3 residues short of the CDR3 end; the germline J gene provides the rest. V is TRBV6-2 or TRBV6-3 and J is TRBJ2-5; D gene unclear. Per germline, CDR1 MNHEY and CDR2 SVGEGT. Trimming pared 8 bases from V and 5 bases from J, leaving 18 bases between. The CDR3 contains 14 residues. The CDR3 bases that were read are TGTGCCAGCGGTCATAAGGGCGTCGGCGAGACC. Amino acid sequence: CASGHKGVGET. The entire CDR3 sequence reads CASGHKGVGETQYF.

As concerns this clone: The CDR3 end falls 3 residues outside the read, so it is completed with the germline J gene. The rearrangement links TRBV6-1 to TRBJ2-3; 7 positions match TRBD2. This CDR3 has 15 amino acids. CDR1 MNHNS and CDR2 SASEGT come from the germline V gene. CDR3 DNA, as far as it was read: TGTGCCAGCAGTGTCCATTCTAGCGGTAAAGAGACG. Protein product: CASSVHSSGKET. In full, the CDR3 is CASSVHSSGKETQYF.

For this clone: The read ends 3 residues shy of where the CDR3 ends; the end is completed using the germline J gene. The chain carries TRBV30 and TRBJ2-7; 13 nucleotides align to TRBD2. The CDR3 has 14 amino acids. The germline V gene encodes CDR1 GTSNPN and CDR2 SVGIG (reference sequence). With V trimmed by 5 bases and J by 6 bases, 7 bases remained unmatched. CDR3 loop: CAWGTSGMSGEQYF. The CDR3 DNA, read in part, is TGTGCCTGGGGGACTAGCGGGATGTCAGGCGAG.

On this clone: At one end, the junction sequence differs from germline, possibly due to a read error. The CDR3 is cut off 3 residues early in the read; its end comes from the germline J gene. Other DNA sequences of this sample code for an identical CDR3. The chain couples TRBV6-2 or TRBV6-3 to TRBJ1-3; a possible D gene is TRBD1 (5 bases). Germline V CDR1 and CDR2: MNHEY, SVGEGT. This CDR3 contains 14 residues. The chain's CDR3 is CASVEGFAGNTIYF. Partial CDR3 DNA: TGTGCCAGTGTGGAGGGGTTCGCCGGAAACACG.

Regarding this clone: The read ends 3 residues shy of where the CDR3 ends; the end is completed using the germline J gene. The J gene is TRBJ1-2, the V gene TRBV2; D gene unclear. The V gene's germline CDR1 is SNHLY and CDR2 FYNNEI. The CDR3 is 14 amino acids. CDR3 bases read: TGTGCCAGCAGTGGTTACCAGACCACAGATACC. It yields the protein CASSGYQTTDT. The CDR3 reads in full as CASSGYQTTDTYTF.

Concerning this clone: The read comes to an end 3 residues before the CDR3 does, leaving the germline J gene to fill in the end. J is TRBJ2-7 and V is TRBV12-3 or TRBV12-4; unclear D gene. The length of the CDR3 is 15 residues. Trimming took off 6 bases at V and 2 bases at J, with 17 bases between the two ends. CDR3 DNA (partial): TGTGCCAGCAGCCATCCGCGGATATTTCCCTACGAG. Translation: CASSHPRIFPYE. The CDR3 in full is CASSHPRIFPYEQYF.

Remarks on this clone: From the germline J gene comes the end of the CDR3, since the read stops 3 residues before it. V and J are TRBV28 and TRBJ2-7; weak D call: TRBD1 (5 bases). Trimming removed 2 bases at V and 5 bases at J, with 19 bases between. Germline loops: CDR1 MDHEN, CDR2 SYDVKM. The CDR3 is 16 residues long. The CDR3 protein is CASSLKGQGRLNEQYF. CDR3 DNA, as far as it was read: TGTGCCAGCAGTTTAAAGGGTCAGGGAAGGCTCAACGAG. The entire variable domain, with the rest obtained from reference TRBV28 and TRBJ2-7, is as follows: DVKVTQSSRYLVKRTGEKVFLECVQDMDHENMFWYRQDPGLGLRLIYFSYDVKMKEKGDIPEGYSVSREKKERFSLILESASTNQTSMYLCASSLKGQGRLNEQYFGPGTRLTVT.

Details on this clone: The read ends 3 residues before the CDR3 terminus; that terminus is restored from the germline J gene. The chain couples TRBV30 to TRBJ1-1, with D hard to call. With 2 bases removed from V and 0 bases from J, the gap between germline ends came to 4 bases. The CDR3 totals 12 residues. Germline V CDR1 and CDR2: GTSNPN, SVGIG (reference sequence). The CDR3 reads CAWSLVNTEAFF. The DNA read from the CDR3 is TGTGCCTGGAGTCTAGTGAACACTGAA.

Points on this clone: The read terminates 3 residues ahead of where the CDR3 ends, so the germline J gene completes it. J is TRBJ1-2 and V is TRBV29-1; TRBD1 is a possible D gene (6 bases). From germline, CDR1 is SQVTM and CDR2 ANQGSEA. With 3 bases removed from V and 4 bases from J, the gap between germline ends came to 12 bases. This CDR3 comprises 13 residues. Partial CDR3 DNA: TGCAGCGTTGAGGGTGGGGGGGCCTATGGC. Translating gives CSVEGGGAYG. The entire CDR3 is CSVEGGGAYGYTF. Full variable domain (rest looked up from reference TRBV29-1 and TRBJ1-2): SAVISQKPSRDICQRGTSLTIQCQVDSQVTMMFWYRQQPGQSLTLIATANQGSEATYESGFVIDKFPISRPNLTFSTLTVSNMSPEDSSIYLCSVEGGGAYGYTFGSGTRLTVV.

In the case of this clone: The sequenced fragment ends 3 residues before the CDR3 boundary, so the rest is inferred from the germline J gene. This sequence joins TRBV20-1 and TRBJ1-5; no clear D gene. Germline CDR1 and CDR2: DFQATT and SNEGSKA (reference sequence). Trimming pared 5 bases from V and 6 bases from J, leaving 8 bases between. This CDR3 has 11 amino acids. The CDR3 here is CSAQKGQPQHF. The covered CDR3 bases are TGCAGTGCTCAAAAGGGTCAGCCC.

Details on this clone: The read stops 3 residues short of the end of the CDR3; the missing end is completed from the germline J gene. The genes are TRBV20-1 and TRBJ2-3; D uncertain. CDR1 and CDR2 (germline): DFQATT, SNEGSKA (reference sequence). The V gene lost 6 bases and the J gene lost 2 bases, with 9 bases spanning the gap. This CDR3 comprises 12 residues. This CDR3 is CSAPLYTDTQYF. CDR3 bases read: TGCAGTGCCCCCCTGTACACAGATACG.

A word on this clone: The junction differs from germline at one of its ends, possibly a read error. Sequencing ends 3 residues short of the CDR3 end; the germline J gene provides the rest. The identical CDR3 is also encoded by other nucleotide sequences in the sample. V usage is TRBV7-9 and J usage is TRBJ1-3; D is ambiguous. From germline, CDR1 is SEHNR and CDR2 FQNEAQ (reference sequence). The CDR3 is 14 amino acids. CDR3 bases read: TGTGCCAGCAGCTTCGAGGGCTCTGGAAACACG. The encoded protein is CASSFEGSGNT. From start to end, the CDR3 is CASSFEGSGNTIYF.

With regard to this clone: The read stops 3 residues short of the end of the CDR3; the missing end is completed from the germline J gene. V gene TRBV29-1 combines with J gene TRBJ2-2; the D is unclear. Germline CDR1 reads SQVTM; CDR2 reads ANQGSEA. CDR3 length equals 11 residues. V was clipped by 5 bases and J by 5 bases, with 6 bases between them. The CDR3 DNA, read in part, is TGCAGCGTTCGCAGAACCGGGGAG. It encodes CSVRRTGE. The whole CDR3 sequence reads CSVRRTGELFF.